One and the same sample provided the 29 T cell receptor beta chains below, sequenced in a study of T-cell memory formation after mild COVID-19. TCRdb itself ran the 5' RACE reads through MiXCR, one entry per CDR3 protein. This sample has around 250,000 distinct CDR3 sequences; around 16% occur once, and the top ten carry more than 20%. Input material: PBMCs or a T cell subset sorted from them (not recorded which). The receptors stem from a man aged 18 to 35 who had mild COVID-19 (a few samples of this study predate the infection). Cell type and time point are not known.

The chain uses TRBV29-1 and TRBJ1-1; 7 bases are a match to TRBD1. This CDR3 spans 14 amino acids. J gave up 1 base and V 2 bases, and 4 bases lay outside the gene matches. Germline V lookup: CDR1 SQVTM, CDR2 ANQGSEA. The CDR3 coding sequence is TGCAGCGTTGAACCAGGGGGTGGGAACACTGAAGCTTTCTTT. Translating gives CSVEPGGGNTEAFF.

This clonotype has ten or more counts. This sequence joins TRBV7-2 and TRBJ1-2, with a tentative D call TRBD1 (6 bases). V lost 3 bases and J 6 bases, leaving 14 bases between the germline ends. The germline V gene has CDR1 SGHTA and CDR2 FQGNSA. This CDR3 comprises 14 residues. The CDR3 sequence is CASSFPTGANGYTF. The CDR3 DNA reads as TGTGCCAGCAGCTTCCCGACAGGAGCGAATGGCTACACCTTC. The full variable domain, with the rest looked up from reference TRBV7-2 and TRBJ1-2, is GAGVSQSPSNKVTEKGKDVELRCDPISGHTALYWYRQSLGQGLEFLIYFQGNSAPDKSGLPSDRFSAERTGGSVSTLTIQRTQQEDSAVYLCASSFPTGANGYTFGSGTRLTVV.

This clonotype has a count of ten or more. This chain uses TRBV7-2 with TRBJ2-1, with TRBD1 identical over 7 bases. Germline values: CDR1 SGHTA, CDR2 FQGNSA. The CDR3 runs 14 residues. V lost 6 bases and J lost 9; bases outside the gene matches: 11. CDR3 in amino acids: CASSRGPPRGEQFF. The CDR3 coding sequence is TGTGCCAGCAGTAGGGGGCCCCCCAGGGGTGAGCAGTTCTTC. The full variable domain, with the rest looked up from reference TRBV7-2 and TRBJ2-1, is GAGVSQSPSNKVTEKGKDVELRCDPISGHTALYWYRQSLGQGLEFLIYFQGNSAPDKSGLPSDRFSAERTGGSVSTLTIQRTQQEDSAVYLCASSRGPPRGEQFFGPGTRLTVL.

At least ten counts were recorded for this clonotype. The CDR3 reads CASSFGQGKNEQYF. CDR3 DNA sequence: TGCGCCAGCAGCTTCGGACAGGGGAAAAACGAGCAGTACTTC. The V gene is TRBV5-1, the J gene TRBJ2-7; TRBD1 aligns across 9 bases. The CDR3 sequence is 14 residues long. Germline V gene data show CDR1 as SGHRS and CDR2 as YFSETQ. With V trimmed by 2 bases and J by 5 bases, 5 bases remained unmatched.

The gene calls are TRBV27 and TRBJ2-7, with unresolved D. V was shortened by 0 bases and J by 3 bases, with 6 bases between the two germline ends. The germline V gene has CDR1 MNHEY and CDR2 SMNVEV (reference sequence). CDR3 length: 13 residues. The CDR3 reads CASSLSDYYEQYF. CDR3 DNA: TGTGCCAGCAGTTTATCGGATTACTACGAGCAGTACTTC.

The J gene is TRBJ2-7, the V gene TRBV7-8, with 9 bases lining up with TRBD1. This CDR3 has 14 residues. The V segment lost 1 base and the J segment 3 bases; nucleotides outside the gene matches: 1. Germline assignment: CDR1 SGHVS and CDR2 FQNEAQ. In DNA form, the CDR3 reads TGTGCCAGCAGCTTAGTGGGACAGGGCTACGAGCAGTACTTC. Its translation is CASSLVGQGYEQYF.

The J gene is TRBJ2-7, the V gene TRBV5-1; D not certain. The CDR3 has 13 residues. Germline V gene sequence: CDR1 SGHRS, CDR2 YFSETQ. Trimming took 0 bases from V and 4 from J, leaving 8 bases between them. The CDR3: CASSLAVLYEQYF. The CDR3 coding sequence is TGCGCCAGCAGCTTGGCCGTTCTGTACGAGCAGTACTTC. Full variable domain (outside the CDR3, taken from reference TRBV5-1 and TRBJ2-7): KAGVTQTPRYLIKTRGQQVTLSCSPISGHRSVSWYQQTPGQGLQFLFEYFSETQRNKGNFPGRFSGRQFSNSRSEMNVSTLELGDSALYLCASSLAVLYEQYFGPGTRLTVT.

V usage is TRBV20-1 and J usage is TRBJ2-5; 10 positions match TRBD2. This CDR3 spans 12 amino acids. Germline values: CDR1 DFQATT, CDR2 SNEGSKA (reference sequence). V was clipped by 3 bases and J by 9 bases; unmatched bases: 4. The DNA for the CDR3 is TGCAGTGCTAGTGTCCTAGCGGGGGCCCAGTACTTC. Amino acids: CSASVLAGAQYF.

V is TRBV5-1 and J is TRBJ2-3, with D unresolved. Germline V gives CDR1 SGHRS, CDR2 YFSETQ. V was clipped by 0 bases and J by 5 bases, with 7 bases between them. CDR3 size: 13 residues. CDR3 protein: CASSLGTIDTQYF. The CDR3 nucleotides are TGCGCCAGCAGCTTGGGTACTATAGATACGCAGTATTTT.

Only a few counts were recorded for this clonotype. The chain couples TRBV2 to TRBJ2-7, with 8 nucleotides matching TRBD1. This CDR3 has 13 amino acids. Germline V CDR1 and CDR2: SNHLY, FYNNEI. Germline trimming cut 5 bases from V and 5 bases from J; bases unmatched to any gene: 5. CDR3 coding DNA: TGTGCCAGCAGTAGACAGGGGATCGACGAGCAGTACGTC. Amino acid sequence: CASSRQGIDEQYV.

This clonotype showed up just a few times. The chain couples TRBV2 to TRBJ2-3; a weak D match, TRBD2 (6 bases). Trimming stripped 8 bases from V and 3 bases from J, with 15 bases between. CDR1 SNHLY and CDR2 FYNNEI come from the germline V gene. CDR3 length: 14 residues. The CDR3 loop is CASRAGGVTDTQYF. For the CDR3, the DNA is TGTGCCAGCCGGGCCGGAGGGGTTACAGATACGCAGTATTTT.

The sample holds many counts of this clonotype. This rearrangement joins TRBV10-3 to TRBJ2-7; D ambiguous. The CDR3 length is 13 residues. Germline CDR1 reads ENHRY; CDR2 reads SYGVKD. V was pared by 0 bases and J by 0 bases, with 3 bases between. This CDR3 reads CAISESPSYEQYV. In DNA, the CDR3 is TGTGCCATCAGTGAGTCCCCCTCCTACGAGCAGTACGTC.

V usage is TRBV27 and J usage is TRBJ1-5, with D possibly being TRBD1 (6 bases). Per germline, CDR1 MNHEY and CDR2 SMNVEV (reference sequence). CDR3 length: 14 residues. Between the trimmed V and J ends, which lost 5 bases and 5 bases, there was a span of 13 bases. The chain's CDR3 is CASSQTGLYQPQHF. CDR3 coding DNA: TGTGCCAGCAGTCAAACAGGGTTATATCAGCCCCAGCATTTT.

This clonotype appeared a few times. V and J are TRBV10-3 and TRBJ2-3; a possible D gene is TRBD2 (6 bases). The germline CDR1 and CDR2 sequences are ENHRY and SYGVKD. CDR3 length: 18 amino acids. The ends were cut back, 0 bases at V and 0 bases at J, with 16 bases in the middle. CDR3 sequence (DNA): TGTGCCATCAGTGAGTCGGTTCAACTAGCACTTAGCACAGATACGCAGTATTTT. It yields the protein CAISESVQLALSTDTQYF.

The CDR3 bases are TGTGCCAGCGGACACGGGAGAAGGTACCAAGAGACCCAGTACTTC. This encodes CASGHGRRYQETQYF. The V and J genes are TRBV6-5 and TRBJ2-5; D may be TRBD2 (6 bases). The germline V gene has CDR1 MNHEY and CDR2 SVGAGI. The ends were cut back, 8 bases at V and 0 bases at J, with 16 bases in the middle. This CDR3 is built from 15 residues.

The chain employs TRBV29-1 and TRBJ1-6; 10 bases line up with TRBD1. Germline CDR1 SQVTM, CDR2 ANQGSEA. The CDR3 contains 13 residues. The CDR3 loop is CIVGQGDNSPLHF. The CDR3 DNA reads TGCATCGTCGGACAGGGGGATAATTCACCCCTCCACTTT.

Ten or more counts support this clonotype. The V gene is TRBV7-2, the J gene TRBJ2-7; the D call may be TRBD1 or TRBD2 (6 bases each). The germline V and J ends were trimmed by 5 bases and 6 bases, with 14 bases remaining between them. Germline values: CDR1 SGHTA, CDR2 FQGNSA. The CDR3 sequence is 13 residues long. CDR3 loop: CASSLRGVREQYF. The CDR3 DNA follows: TGTGCCAGCAGCCTAAGGGGGGTCCGCGAGCAGTACTTC.

V and J are TRBV5-1 and TRBJ1-5; possible D gene TRBD1, 5 bases. Germline V CDR1 and CDR2: SGHRS, YFSETQ. Deletions cut 4 bases from V and 5 bases from J, with 13 bases between. The CDR3 length is 14 residues. In DNA, the CDR3 is TGCGCCAGCAGCCGGGGAGGGACCGATCAGCCCCAGCATTTT. Its protein is CASSRGGTDQPQHF.

The chain uses TRBV5-1 and TRBJ2-6; tentatively, D is TRBD1 (5 bases). The CDR3 has 16 amino acids. The V gene's germline CDR1 is SGHRS and CDR2 YFSETQ. Trimming took off 0 bases at V and 4 bases at J, with 11 bases between the two ends. Written as DNA, the CDR3 is TGCGCCAGCAGCTTGGCCAGGGTAGGAGGGGCCAACGTCCTGACTTTC. Amino acid sequence: CASSLARVGGANVLTF.

The chain joins TRBV7-2 to TRBJ1-1, with D perhaps matching TRBD1 (5 bases). Between the trimmed V and J ends, which lost 5 bases and 3 bases, there was a span of 13 bases. CDR1 and CDR2 from the germline V gene are SGHTA and FQGNSA. CDR3 length: 14 residues. The CDR3 DNA follows: TGTGCCAGCAGCCCTTCAGGAGGGGACACTGAAGCTTTCTTT. Translating it yields CASSPSGGDTEAFF.

This clonotype occurred many times. The chain couples TRBV6-2 or TRBV6-3 to TRBJ2-2; no clear D gene. This CDR3 region has 11 residues. Trimming stripped 7 bases from V and 4 bases from J, with 4 bases between. CDR1 MNHEY and CDR2 SVGEGT come from the germline V gene. The CDR3 nucleotides are TGTGCCAGCACCTCCACCGGGGAGCTGTTTTTT. Translation: CASTSTGELFF.

This clonotype has just a few counts. V and J are TRBV9 and TRBJ1-1, with no clear D. The CDR3 has 15 amino acids. CDR1 and CDR2 (germline): SGDLS, YYNGEE. Trimming left V 0 bases short and J 0 bases short, with 9 bases between. CDR3 sequence: CASSVEVDLNTEAFF. The CDR3 nucleotides are TGTGCCAGCAGCGTAGAGGTAGACTTGAACACTGAAGCTTTCTTT.

This chain connects TRBV12-3 or TRBV12-4 to TRBJ1-1; D ambiguous. Between the trimmed V and J ends, which lost 2 bases and 5 bases, there was a span of 12 bases. This CDR3 has 14 amino acids. The CDR3 sequence is CASSLRQRGTEAFF. The CDR3 DNA follows: TGTGCCAGCAGTTTACGGCAGCGAGGGACTGAAGCTTTCTTT.

The chain recombines TRBV20-1 with TRBJ1-5, with D possibly being TRBD1 (6 bases). Deletions cut 0 bases from V and 4 bases from J, with 16 bases between. The germline V gene encodes CDR1 DFQATT and CDR2 SNEGSKA (reference sequence). The CDR3 covers 16 residues. The CDR3 DNA reads as TGCAGTGCTAGAGACCAAACAGGGCCGTTTAATCAGCCCCAGCATTTT. The encoded protein is CSARDQTGPFNQPQHF.

This clonotype was seen more than once but under ten times. This chain connects TRBV7-9 to TRBJ2-5; TRBD2 aligns across 8 bases. CDR3 length equals 18 residues. V lost 1 base, J lost 2 bases, and 12 bases stayed unmatched. Germline V gives CDR1 SEHNR, CDR2 FQNEAQ (reference sequence). This chain's CDR3 is CASSLDGTRRWSQETQYF. CDR3 DNA sequence: TGTGCCAGCAGCTTAGACGGGACTAGGCGTTGGTCACAAGAGACCCAGTACTTC.

This clonotype was observed a few times. This chain links TRBV9 with TRBJ2-3; 7 bases are shared with TRBD2. The germline V gene encodes CDR1 SGDLS and CDR2 YYNGEE. There are 16 residues in the CDR3. J was trimmed by 3 bases and V by 3 bases; bases with no gene match: 10. The CDR3 spells CASSAHGRGFTDTQYF. In nucleotides, the CDR3 is TGTGCCAGCAGCGCCCACGGGCGGGGGTTTACAGATACGCAGTATTTT.

This clonotype was seen a handful of times. The chain couples TRBV19 to TRBJ1-2; D unresolved. The CDR3 has 16 amino acids. The germline CDR1 and CDR2 sequences are LNHDA and SQIVND (reference sequence). Trimming pared 6 bases from V and 6 bases from J, leaving 23 bases between. This CDR3 reads CASRIPGRSPSNGYTF. In DNA form, the CDR3 reads TGTGCCAGTAGGATCCCGGGTCGGAGTCCCTCAAATGGCTACACCTTC.

This clonotype was counted many times. The CDR3 loop reads CASNPLGGTEAFF. The CDR3 DNA reads TGTGCCAGCAACCCACTGGGGGGCACTGAAGCTTTCTTT. This chain links TRBV7-8 with TRBJ1-1, with D possibly TRBD1 on 5 matching bases. The CDR3 is made up of 13 amino acids. CDR1 SGHVS and CDR2 FQNEAQ come from the germline V gene. Trimming left V 7 bases short and J 4 bases short, with 13 bases between. The entire variable domain, with the rest obtained from reference TRBV7-8 and TRBJ1-1, is as follows: GAGVSQSPRYKVAKRGQDVALRCDPISGHVSLFWYQQALGQGPEFLTYFQNEAQLDKSGLPSDRFFAERPEGSVSTLKIQRTQQEDSAVYLCASNPLGGTEAFFGQGTRLTVV.

This clonotype has a handful of counts. An end of the junction differs from the germline gene, which may be a read error. The chain has TRBV7-6 and TRBJ2-5; 11 bases align to TRBD2. The CDR3 runs to 15 residues. Germline CDR1 reads SGHVS; CDR2 reads FNYEAQ. Here the CDR3 reads CASSLAGGNLETQYF. As DNA, the CDR3 is TGTGCCAGCAGCCTAGCGGGGGGAAATTTGGAGACCCAGTACTTC. The whole variable domain, filled in from reference TRBV7-6 and TRBJ2-5, reads GAGVSQSPRYKVTKRGQDVALRCDPISGHVSLYWYRQALGQGPEFLTYFNYEAQQDKSGLPNDRFSAERPEGSISTLTIQRTEQRDSAMYRCASSLAGGNLETQYFGPGTRLLVL.